Below are 6 T cell receptor beta chains sequenced from a single sample in a study of T cells in Graves' hyperthyroidism and ophthalmopathy. Amplified TCR beta CDR3 regions derived from RNA transcripts. When the TCR CDR3 underwent first-round RT-PCR, the HTBI primer set was used. TCRdb reprocessed the multiplex PCR reads via MiXCR and lists one record per CDR3 protein. In the table there are over 500,000 distinct CDR3 sequences, about 16% of which are singletons. Sequenced material: blood. These receptors were obtained from a woman aged 30 to 39 with Graves' ophthalmopathy.

This clonotype was seen more than once but under ten times. The CDR3 sequence is CSARDPVDSPLHF. DNA of the CDR3: TGCAGTGCTAGAGATCCGGTAGATTCACCCCTCCACTTT. V usage is TRBV20-1 and J usage is TRBJ1-6; D remains ambiguous. V was shortened by 0 bases and J by 8 bases, with 8 bases between the two germline ends. This CDR3 has 13 residues. Germline CDR1 reads DFQATT; CDR2 reads SNEGSKA (reference sequence).

On this clonotype itself: This could be a read error, since a much larger clone is one nucleotide away. This chain connects TRBV29-1 to TRBJ1-4; no reliable D call. Trimming took 7 bases from V and 5 from J, leaving 17 bases between them. The CDR3 spans 14 residues. Germline V gene sequence: CDR1 SQVTM, CDR2 ANQGSEA. Here the CDR3 reads CSDPSRSGNEKLFF. The CDR3, as DNA: TGCAGCGATCCCAGCAGGTCGGGAAATGAAAAACTGTTTTTT.

In this sample, this clonotype turned up many times. The chain carries TRBV20-1 and TRBJ2-7, with no clear D. Per germline, CDR1 DFQATT and CDR2 SNEGSKA (reference sequence). CDR3 size: 14 residues. Between the trimmed V and J ends, which lost 3 bases and 2 bases, there was a span of 14 bases. Here the CDR3 DNA reads TGCAGTGCTAGGCCCAACGGGCCCGCCTACGAGCAGTACTTC. It is translated as CSARPNGPAYEQYF.

This clonotype was recorded many times. The genes are TRBV27 and TRBJ2-2; 11 nucleotides match TRBD2. This CDR3 has 15 residues. The germline V gene has CDR1 MNHEY and CDR2 SMNVEV (reference sequence). With V trimmed by 2 bases and J by 6 bases, 2 bases remained unmatched. The CDR3 protein is CASSLLAGGSGELFF. The CDR3 DNA reads TGTGCCAGCAGTTTACTAGCGGGAGGCTCCGGGGAGCTGTTTTTT.

This clonotype has a count of ten or more. V gene TRBV3-1 combines with J gene TRBJ1-6, with no clear D. Germline V gene lookup returns CDR1 LGHDT and CDR2 YNNKEL (reference sequence). V was shortened by 5 bases and J by 10 bases, with 9 bases between the two germline ends. This CDR3 spans 12 amino acids. The CDR3 sequence is CASSWSESPLHF. The CDR3 DNA reads as TGTGCCAGCAGCTGGAGCGAGTCACCCCTCCACTTT.

The V and J genes are TRBV25-1 and TRBJ2-7; 8 positions match TRBD2. Germline loops: CDR1 MGHDK, CDR2 SYGVNS. J was trimmed by 2 bases and V by 4 bases; bases with no gene match: 13. The CDR3 is 17 residues long. This chain's CDR3 is CASSGRGSSGTPYEQYF. The CDR3 DNA follows: TGTGCCAGCAGTGGGAGAGGCAGTAGCGGGACCCCCTACGAGCAGTACTTC.